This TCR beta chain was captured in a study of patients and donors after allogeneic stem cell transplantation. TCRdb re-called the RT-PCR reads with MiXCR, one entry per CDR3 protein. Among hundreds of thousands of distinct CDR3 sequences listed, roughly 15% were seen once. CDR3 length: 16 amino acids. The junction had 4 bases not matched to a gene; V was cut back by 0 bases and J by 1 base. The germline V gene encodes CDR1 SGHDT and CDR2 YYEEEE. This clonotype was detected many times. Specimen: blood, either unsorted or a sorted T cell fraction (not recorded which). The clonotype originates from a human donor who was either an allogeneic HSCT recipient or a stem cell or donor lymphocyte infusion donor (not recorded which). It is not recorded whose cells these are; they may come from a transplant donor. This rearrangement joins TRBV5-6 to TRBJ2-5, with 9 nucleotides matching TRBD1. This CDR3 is CASSLGGQGTQETQYF. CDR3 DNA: TGTGCCAGCAGCTTGGGAGGACAGGGGACCCAAGAGACCCAGTACTTC.